A single sample is the source of the 22 T cell receptor beta chains below, sequenced in a study of T cell responses to AZD1222 COVID-19 vaccine. Sequencing was performed with immunoSEQ multiplex PCR; in TCRdb, only in-frame clones are kept and a portion is missing. The table shows approximately 150,000 clones, with approximately 92% occurring only once. The specimen was peripheral blood, collected on day 0 of AZD1222 vaccination. All receptors come from an adult in good health.

V and J are TRBV27 and TRBJ2-2; D unresolved. The CDR3 length is 14 residues. In germline, CDR1 is MNHEY, CDR2 SMNVEV (reference sequence). V was trimmed by 3 bases and J by 5 bases, leaving 10 bases between them. DNA of the CDR3: TGTGCCAGCAGTTTCTGGGGTGGGACCGGGGAGCTGTTTTTT. As protein: CASSFWGGTGELFF.

The gene calls are TRBV24-1 and TRBJ1-2; D is unclear. The germline CDR1 and CDR2 sequences are KGHDR and SFDVKD. Trimming stripped 4 bases from V and 2 bases from J, with 7 bases between. This CDR3 is built from 13 residues. The CDR3 protein is CATSESPNYGYTF. CDR3 nucleotide sequence: TGTGCCACCAGTGAATCCCCCAACTATGGCTACACCTTC.

The chain combines TRBV20-1 with TRBJ2-7; 8 bases are a match to TRBD1. Losses at the gene ends were 6 bases for V and 6 bases for J; bases not matched to a gene: 4. Per the germline V gene, CDR1 is DFQATT and CDR2 is SNEGSKA (reference sequence). The length of the CDR3 is 11 residues. The CDR3 sequence is CSAPDRVEQYF. The CDR3 DNA sequence: TGCAGTGCCCCGGACAGGGTCGAGCAGTACTTC.

The chain links TRBV10-2 to TRBJ1-2; 9 nucleotides line up with TRBD1. Germline-derived CDR1 and CDR2 are WSHSY and SAAADI. After removal of 6 bases from V and 2 bases from J, the junction contained 10 bases not matched to a gene. The CDR3 spans 16 residues. The CDR3 here is CASSKAGQGRNYGYTF. The CDR3 bases are TGCGCCAGCAGCAAGGCCGGACAGGGGCGAAACTATGGCTACACCTTC.

This chain uses TRBV9 with TRBJ1-5; 8 bases fit TRBD1. The CDR3 has 16 residues. In germline, CDR1 is SGDLS, CDR2 YYNGEE. V was pared by 4 bases and J by 0 bases, with 6 bases of the junction left unmatched. Here the CDR3 DNA reads TGTGCCAGCAGCAGCGGACAGGGTACTAGCAATCAGCCCCAGCATTTT. It encodes CASSSGQGTSNQPQHF.

This chain links TRBV11-2 with TRBJ2-5, with unresolved D. Germline V gives CDR1 SGHAT, CDR2 FQNNGV. The CDR3 totals 14 residues. Trimming stripped 5 bases from V and 5 bases from J, with 15 bases between. The CDR3 sequence is CASSPMGREETQYF. The CDR3 nucleotides are TGTGCCAGCAGCCCGATGGGTCGCGAGGAGACCCAGTACTTC. Looking up the rest from reference TRBV11-2 and TRBJ2-5 gives the full variable domain: EAGVAQSPRYKIIEKRQSVAFWCNPISGHATLYWYQQILGQGPKLLIQFQNNGVVDDSQLPKDRFSAERLKGVDSTLKIQPAKLEDSAVYLCASSPMGREETQYFGPGTRLLVL.

This rearrangement joins TRBV27 to TRBJ1-2; TRBD1 matches at 9 bases. Germline CDR1 and CDR2: MNHEY and SMNVEV (reference sequence). Trimming took 2 bases from V and 5 from J; bases not matched to a gene: 12. This CDR3 region has 17 residues. CDR3 bases: TGTGCCAGCAGTTTACGACGTCCCGGGACAGGGACGTATGGCTACACCTTC. It translates to CASSLRRPGTGTYGYTF.

In nucleotides, the CDR3 is TGTGCCAGCAGTCCGGGTTTGCAATGGGGCTATGGCTACACCTTC. Its protein product is CASSPGLQWGYGYTF. The V call is TRBV28, the J call TRBJ1-2; unclear D gene. V was clipped by 5 bases and J by 4 bases, with 17 bases between them. CDR3 length: 15 residues. The V gene's germline CDR1 is MDHEN and CDR2 SYDVKM.

The V and J genes are TRBV6-5 and TRBJ1-2; D is undetermined. The CDR3 runs 12 residues. V was shortened by 10 bases and J by 4 bases, with 13 bases between the two germline ends. Germline V gives CDR1 MNHEY, CDR2 SVGAGI. CDR3 nucleotide sequence: TGTGCCACGTTTGACCCCGGCTATGGCTACACCTTC. Translated: CATFDPGYGYTF.

The V gene is TRBV19, the J gene TRBJ1-5; no clear D. Germline V gene sequence: CDR1 LNHDA, CDR2 SQIVND (reference sequence). Trimming removed 0 bases at V and 5 bases at J, with 14 bases between. The length of the CDR3 is 16 residues. CDR3 in DNA: TGTGCCAGTAGTATAGATTCGGGCCCCGCAGATCAGCCCCAGCATTTT. Its protein product is CASSIDSGPADQPQHF.

The rearrangement joins TRBV18 to TRBJ1-2; 9 bases agree with TRBD1. After removal of 6 bases from V and 7 bases from J, the junction contained 6 bases not matched to a gene. The CDR3 has 13 amino acids. CDR1 is KGHSH, CDR2 LQKENI, per germline. For the CDR3, the DNA is TGTGCCAGCTCGCAACAGGGGGCGAGTGGCTACACCTTC. Its protein product is CASSQQGASGYTF.

This rearrangement joins TRBV4-3 to TRBJ2-5; D is perhaps TRBD2 (7 bases). The CDR3 contains 16 residues. Germline values: CDR1 LGHNA, CDR2 YSLEER. Trimming shortened V by 0 bases and J by 4 bases, and 15 bases separated the two germline ends. Here the CDR3 reads CASSQDRTGGTETQYF. The CDR3, as DNA: TGCGCCAGCAGCCAAGATCGAACGGGGGGCACAGAGACCCAGTACTTC.

The J gene is TRBJ2-5, the V gene TRBV7-7; TRBD2 aligns across 9 bases. V trimming: 4 bases; J trimming: 2 bases; junction bases outside the gene matches: 11. CDR1 is SSHAT and CDR2 is FNYEAQ in the germline V gene (reference sequence). The CDR3 loop spans 17 amino acids. CDR3 DNA sequence: TGTGCCAGCAGCTCAACCCCGGGCGGGGGGGCACAAGAGACCCAGTACTTC. Protein: CASSSTPGGGAQETQYF.

The V and J genes are TRBV2 and TRBJ1-1, with D perhaps TRBD1 (6 bases). Germline V gives CDR1 SNHLY, CDR2 FYNNEI. The CDR3 totals 11 residues. V shed 3 bases and J shed 11 bases, with 10 bases lying between them. The CDR3 DNA reads TGTGCCAGCAGTGATACAGGGTATGCTTTCTTT. Translation gives CASSDTGYAFF.

The chain links TRBV5-4 to TRBJ1-4; TRBD1 is a possible D gene (5 bases). Germline loops: CDR1 SGHNT, CDR2 YYREEE (reference sequence). The CDR3 runs to 15 residues. V was pared by 4 bases and J by 8 bases, with 18 bases between. CDR3 in amino acids: CASSPGGWVGEKLFF. For the CDR3, the DNA is TGTGCCAGCAGCCCGGGGGGGTGGGTCGGAGAAAAACTGTTTTTT.

This clone is a singleton in its sample. The chain uses TRBV7-3 and TRBJ1-1; no reliable D call. In germline, CDR1 is SGHTA, CDR2 FQGTGA. The CDR3 consists of 12 residues. With 5 bases removed from V and 10 bases from J, the gap between germline ends came to 14 bases. CDR3 amino acids: CASSETVGRAFF. In DNA form, the CDR3 reads TGTGCCAGCAGCGAGACGGTTGGTCGAGCTTTCTTT.

The chain couples TRBV2 to TRBJ1-4; 9 bases fit TRBD1. The CDR3 loop spans 15 amino acids. Germline CDR1 reads SNHLY; CDR2 reads FYNNEI. J was trimmed by 3 bases and V by 4 bases; bases with no gene match: 3. CDR3 nucleotides: TGTGCCAGCAGTGTTCGACAGGGGGCTAATGAAAAACTGTTTTTT. Protein: CASSVRQGANEKLFF. Full variable domain (remainder filled in from reference TRBV2 and TRBJ1-4): EPEVTQTPSHQVTQMGQEVILRCVPISNHLYFYWYRQILGQKVEFLVSFYNNEISEKSEIFDDQFSVERPDGSNFTLKIRSTKLEDSAMYFCASSVRQGANEKLFFGSGTQLSVL.

The chain couples TRBV28 to TRBJ1-2; weak D call: TRBD1 (5 bases). The CDR3 totals 14 residues. V was shortened by 5 bases and J by 4 bases, with 14 bases between the two germline ends. Looked up from germline, CDR1 is MDHEN and CDR2 is SYDVKM. CDR3 in DNA: TGTGCCAGCAGTCCCAATGGGGGTAGCTATGGCTACACCTTC. This sequence encodes CASSPNGGSYGYTF.

This sequence joins TRBV6-2 or TRBV6-3 and TRBJ2-7; D gene unclear. This CDR3 comprises 14 residues. CDR1 is MNHEY, CDR2 SVGEGT, per germline. V was shortened by 4 bases and J by 1 base, with 11 bases between the two germline ends. In DNA form, the CDR3 reads TGTGCCAGCAGTTCGGTACCAATATCCTACGAGCAGTACTTC. It is translated as CASSSVPISYEQYF.

The gene calls are TRBV4-1 and TRBJ2-3; a weak D match, TRBD1 (6 bases). The length of the CDR3 is 13 residues. Deletions cut 10 bases from V and 2 bases from J, with 13 bases between. Germline CDR1 MGHRA, CDR2 YSYEKL. The CDR3 DNA is TGCGCCAAAAGACAGGCTTCCACAGATACGCAGTATTTT. Translation gives CAKRQASTDTQYF.

This chain links TRBV24-1 with TRBJ2-7, with D possibly TRBD1 on 6 matching bases. The CDR3 covers 14 residues. Germline CDR1 is KGHDR and CDR2 is SFDVKD. Trimming pared 5 bases from V and 2 bases from J, leaving 12 bases between. The CDR3 DNA sequence: TGTGCCACCAGTGCAAGGGGACAACCCTACGAGCAGTACTTC. It yields the protein CATSARGQPYEQYF.

The CDR3 DNA reads TGTGCCAGCAGCTCAAATCCGGGACAGACTAACTATGGCTACACCTTC. Translated, it gives CASSSNPGQTNYGYTF. The rearrangement links TRBV5-4 to TRBJ1-2; 7 nucleotides align to TRBD1. With V trimmed by 3 bases and J by 0 bases, 8 bases remained unmatched. Germline CDR1 and CDR2: SGHNT and YYREEE (reference sequence). There are 16 residues in the CDR3.